These 30 T cell receptor beta chains were sequenced from one sample in a study of Graves' ophthalmopathy and Graves' hyperthyroidism. As the template, RNA transcripts were used to amplify TCR beta CDR3 regions. HTBI-primed RT-PCR formed the first round, and a multiplex PCR formed the second. One entry per CDR3 protein results from TCRdb running MiXCR on the multiplex PCR reads. This sample carries more than 550,000 distinct CDR3 sequences, under 50% of them seen once, and the ten largest clones take around 3%. Material for sequencing was peripheral blood. The receptors originated from an adult man with Graves' ophthalmopathy.

This clonotype was detected a few times. The genes are TRBV7-2 and TRBJ1-2; D not resolved. The CDR3 sequence is 15 residues long. Trimming stripped 1 base from V and 1 base from J, with 10 bases between. Germline CDR1 SGHTA, CDR2 FQGNSA. CDR3 sequence: CASSLGLGYNYGYTF. DNA for the CDR3: TGTGCCAGCAGCTTAGGGCTTGGGTATAACTATGGCTACACCTTC.

As to this clonotype: This may stem from a read error, because a much larger clone lies one nucleotide away. The chain is built from TRBV14 and TRBJ2-7; no firm D call. CDR1 is SGHDN, CDR2 FVKESK, per germline. The V and J ends lost 6 bases and 3 bases respectively, with 6 bases between them. This CDR3 is 11 amino acids long. In DNA form, the CDR3 reads TGTGCCAGCAGGGACGGCTACGAGCAGTACTTC. Its translation is CASRDGYEQYF.

The J gene is TRBJ2-3, the V gene TRBV5-5; no firm D call. V lost 5 bases and J 7 bases, leaving 14 bases between the germline ends. Germline-derived CDR1 and CDR2 are SGHKS and YYEKEE (reference sequence). This CDR3 is 13 amino acids long. CDR3 DNA sequence: TGTGCCAGCAGTTACTCGAACCTGAATACGCAGTATTTT. It is translated as CASSYSNLNTQYF.

This clonotype came up many times. V gene TRBV7-8 combines with J gene TRBJ2-7, with a tentative D call TRBD2 (6 bases). Germline assignment: CDR1 SGHVS and CDR2 FQNEAQ. This CDR3 is 14 amino acids long. Between the trimmed V and J ends, which lost 5 bases and 1 base, there was a span of 12 bases. Here the CDR3 reads CASSRRDGSYEQYF. The CDR3 coding sequence is TGTGCCAGCAGCCGGCGGGACGGATCCTACGAGCAGTACTTC.

This clonotype was picked up a small number of times. This chain uses TRBV6-5 with TRBJ2-5; the match to TRBD1 covers 8 bases. CDR3 length: 15 residues. Trimming at V came to 3 bases and at J to 5 bases, leaving 8 bases not matched to a gene. Germline V gene lookup returns CDR1 MNHEY and CDR2 SVGAGI. The chain's CDR3 is CASSYSAGGWETQYF. The CDR3 coding sequence is TGTGCCAGCAGTTATTCGGCAGGGGGCTGGGAGACCCAGTACTTC.

This clonotype was detected ten times or more. This chain links TRBV12-3 or TRBV12-4 with TRBJ2-6; a weak D match, TRBD1 (5 bases). CDR3 size: 16 residues. Trimming removed 4 bases from V and 2 bases from J, with 12 bases in between. The CDR3 sequence is CASSSRADAGANVLTF. The CDR3, as DNA: TGTGCCAGCAGTTCCAGGGCAGACGCTGGGGCCAACGTCCTGACTTTC.

The chain carries TRBV12-3 or TRBV12-4 and TRBJ2-2; 7 bases map to TRBD2. J was trimmed by 4 bases and V by 7 bases; bases with no gene match: 6. The CDR3 contains 14 residues. The CDR3 DNA follows: TGTGCCAGCACCCTAGCGGAACTCACCGGGGAGCTGTTTTTT. Amino acids: CASTLAELTGELFF.

This chain uses TRBV7-2 with TRBJ1-2, with unresolved D. V was cut by 2 bases and J by 12 bases, with 13 bases left in between. Germline loops: CDR1 SGHTA, CDR2 FQGNSA. The CDR3 runs 12 residues. CDR3 bases: TGTGCCAGCAGCTTACAGATGGGAGTCGACACCTTC. It translates to CASSLQMGVDTF.

Ten or more counts support this clonotype. The rearrangement links TRBV4-1 to TRBJ2-7; 10 bases map to TRBD1. The CDR3 contains 15 residues. Germline V gives CDR1 MGHRA, CDR2 YSYEKL. The ends lost 3 bases at V and 3 bases at J; junction bases unmatched: 5. The CDR3 region is CASSQTGGAGYEQYF. CDR3 nucleotides: TGCGCCAGCAGCCAGACAGGGGGCGCGGGCTACGAGCAGTACTTC.

This clonotype was detected many times. The chain links TRBV2 to TRBJ2-2; D not certain. Germline V gene data show CDR1 as SNHLY and CDR2 as FYNNEI. This CDR3 is 14 amino acids long. V dropped 1 base and J dropped 4 bases, with 7 bases sitting between them. Here the CDR3 DNA reads TGTGCCAGCAGTGAAGGTGTGAGCACCGGGGAGCTGTTTTTT. This sequence encodes CASSEGVSTGELFF. Filled out from reference TRBV2 and TRBJ2-2, the complete variable domain reads EPEVTQTPSHQVTQMGQEVILRCVPISNHLYFYWYRQILGQKVEFLVSFYNNEISEKSEIFDDQFSVERPDGSNFTLKIRSTKLEDSAMYFCASSEGVSTGELFFGEGSRLTVL.

The V gene is TRBV29-1, the J gene TRBJ2-7, with D possibly TRBD1 on 6 matching bases. The CDR3 has 12 residues. The germline V and J ends were trimmed by 4 bases and 5 bases, with 12 bases remaining between them. Germline-derived CDR1 and CDR2 are SQVTM and ANQGSEA. CDR3 DNA: TGCAGCGTTGGCAGGGGCGTAAACGAGCAGTACTTC. Protein sequence: CSVGRGVNEQYF.

The chain employs TRBV3-1 and TRBJ1-2; D is uncertain. V was clipped by 4 bases and J by 6 bases, with 9 bases between them. This CDR3 has 12 residues. Germline V gene lookup returns CDR1 LGHDT and CDR2 YNNKEL (reference sequence). For the CDR3, the DNA is TGTGCCAGCAGCCTTTTCGGGGATGGCTACACCTTC. It encodes CASSLFGDGYTF.

This clonotype was seen at least ten times. The rearrangement uses TRBV9 and TRBJ1-1; TRBD1 matches at 7 bases. The CDR3 has 13 residues. Germline values: CDR1 SGDLS, CDR2 YYNGEE. The V gene end was trimmed by 4 bases and the J gene end by 5 bases; junction bases not matched to a gene: 5. The CDR3 spells CASSQGGRTEAFF. The CDR3 nucleotides read TGTGCCAGCAGCCAGGGGGGGCGGACTGAAGCTTTCTTT.

This clonotype occurred once. The chain links TRBV15 to TRBJ2-7; weak D call: TRBD2 (5 bases). V was cut by 1 base and J by 6 bases, with 19 bases left in between. This CDR3 contains 16 residues. The germline gives CDR1 LNHNV, CDR2 YYDKDF (reference sequence). The CDR3 is CATSRVPGWASGEQYF. The CDR3 bases are TGTGCCACCAGCAGAGTCCCCGGGTGGGCAAGCGGCGAGCAGTACTTC.

The rearrangement links TRBV6-1 to TRBJ1-3; the D is unclear. The germline V gene has CDR1 MNHNS and CDR2 SASEGT. The CDR3 spans 19 residues. V was shortened by 7 bases and J by 2 bases, with 27 bases between the two germline ends. The CDR3 region has the DNA TGTGCCAGCATGGGTCTCTGGGCACAGAGGATGCAGACTGGAAACACCATATATTTT. Translated, it gives CASMGLWAQRMQTGNTIYF.

This clonotype was detected ten times or more. The gene calls are TRBV6-6 and TRBJ1-6; TRBD1 might be the D (5 bases). In germline, CDR1 is MNHNY, CDR2 SVGAGI (reference sequence). The V end lost 6 bases, the J end lost 5 bases, and 14 bases lay between the germline ends. The length of the CDR3 is 15 residues. CDR3 sequence (DNA): TGTGCCAGCAGCTACCTAGGGGATCATAATTCACCCCTCCACTTT. Protein product: CASSYLGDHNSPLHF.

This clonotype was counted between two and nine times. The V call is TRBV9, the J call TRBJ2-7; no reliable D call. CDR1 is SGDLS and CDR2 is YYNGEE in the germline V gene. V was clipped by 3 bases and J by 7 bases, with 14 bases between them. This CDR3 spans 13 amino acids. In DNA, the CDR3 is TGTGCCAGCAGCGGAATTAATGTCGGAGAGCAGTACTTC. Encoded protein: CASSGINVGEQYF.

Notes on this clonotype: A clone one base away is much larger, so this may be a read error. The chain carries TRBV20-1 and TRBJ1-2, with D tentatively TRBD1 (5 bases). The CDR3 loop spans 14 amino acids. V dropped 1 base and J dropped 3 bases, with 12 bases sitting between them. Germline CDR1 reads DFQATT; CDR2 reads SNEGSKA (reference sequence). This chain's CDR3 is CSARVGRDDYGYTF. CDR3 in DNA: TGCAGTGCTAGAGTAGGCAGGGATGACTATGGCTACACCTTC.

This clonotype was seen at least ten times. The chain's CDR3 is CASSILTKREAFF. The CDR3 DNA reads TGTGCCAGTAGTATCCTGACCAAACGTGAAGCTTTCTTT. The chain has TRBV19 and TRBJ1-1, with D unclear. Trimming took 3 bases from V and 7 from J, leaving 12 bases between them. Germline CDR1 and CDR2: LNHDA and SQIVND (reference sequence). The CDR3 is 13 amino acids.

This clonotype was detected ten times or more. The CDR3 region is CASSGGSPSYEQYF. CDR3 bases: TGTGCCAGTAGTGGAGGGTCCCCCTCCTACGAGCAGTACTTC. V and J are TRBV19 and TRBJ2-7, with a possible D match to TRBD2 (6 bases). Germline CDR1 and CDR2: LNHDA and SQIVND (reference sequence). The V gene lost 5 bases and the J gene lost 0 bases, with 11 bases spanning the gap. The CDR3 totals 14 residues. Combining the CDR3 with reference TRBV19 and TRBJ2-7 gives the whole variable domain DGGITQSPKYLFRKEGQNVTLSCEQNLNHDAMYWYRQDPGQGLRLIYYSQIVNDFQKGDIAEGYSVSREKKESFPLTVTSAQKNPTAFYLCASSGGSPSYEQYFGPGTRLTVT.

This clonotype was counted many times. CDR3 in amino acids: CSARNRGVAEAFF. The CDR3 DNA sequence: TGCAGTGCTAGAAACAGGGGAGTCGCTGAAGCTTTCTTT. The chain carries TRBV20-1 and TRBJ1-1; TRBD1 agrees at 7 bases. Per germline, CDR1 DFQATT and CDR2 SNEGSKA (reference sequence). The CDR3 loop spans 13 amino acids. The V gene end was trimmed by 2 bases and the J gene end by 6 bases; junction bases not matched to a gene: 6.

This clonotype was seen only once. Since the CDR3 does not end with the conserved phenylalanine or tryptophan, this likely comes from a read error. The DNA is left out, because the CDR3 cannot be placed on it with certainty; the CDR3 is given as TCRdb lists it. The V and J genes are TRBV20-1 and TRBJ1-6; no DNA check was done on the table's D call, TRBD1. The germline gives CDR1 DFQATT, CDR2 SNEGSKA (reference sequence). The CDR3 is made up of 8 amino acids, end residues included. CDR3 amino acids: CSAVGVHY.

This clonotype has more than one count but fewer than ten. This chain joins TRBV10-3 and TRBJ2-3; D is undetermined. Germline V gene lookup returns CDR1 ENHRY and CDR2 SYGVKD. CDR3 length: 14 amino acids. Trimming removed 5 bases from V and 0 bases from J, with 9 bases in between. The CDR3 protein is CAISSVDSTDTQYF. CDR3 nucleotide sequence: TGTGCCATCAGTTCTGTGGATAGCACAGATACGCAGTATTTT.

The V gene is TRBV7-9, the J gene TRBJ1-1; perhaps TRBD1 as D (5 bases). Per germline, CDR1 SEHNR and CDR2 FQNEAQ (reference sequence). Trimming stripped 8 bases from V and 3 bases from J, with 19 bases between. The CDR3 consists of 15 residues. CDR3 sequence: CASSPGPQTYTEAFF. CDR3 coding DNA: TGTGCCAGCTCACCGGGGCCACAGACCTACACTGAAGCTTTCTTT.

This clonotype was seen a single time. A much larger clone lies a single base off, so this may be a read error. This chain connects TRBV7-6 to TRBJ2-5; 13 nucleotides line up with TRBD2. J lost 4 bases, V lost 5 bases, and 7 bases had no gene match. Germline loops: CDR1 SGHVS, CDR2 FNYEAQ. The CDR3 sequence is 16 residues long. CDR3 bases: TGTGCCAGCAGCCTTTCGACTAGCGGGGGGCGAGAGACCCAGTACTTC. Translated: CASSLSTSGGRETQYF.

This clonotype was counted many times. The chain combines TRBV3-1 with TRBJ1-1; 8 nucleotides match TRBD1. J gave up 8 bases and V 4 bases, and 3 bases lay outside the gene matches. Germline V lookup: CDR1 LGHDT, CDR2 YNNKEL (reference sequence). The CDR3 runs to 12 residues. The CDR3 loop reads CASSPGDREAFF. The CDR3 region has the DNA TGTGCCAGCAGCCCTGGGGACAGGGAAGCTTTCTTT. Using reference TRBV3-1 and TRBJ1-1 for the parts outside the CDR3, the full variable domain is DTAVSQTPKYLVTQMGNDKSIKCEQNLGHDTMYWYKQDSKKFLKIMFSYNNKELIINETVPNRFSPKSPDKAHLNLHINSLELGDSAVYFCASSPGDREAFFGQGTRLTVV.

This clonotype was seen many times. An end of the junction differs from the germline gene, which may be a read error. The chain employs TRBV6-5 and TRBJ1-6, with D uncertain. Looked up from germline, CDR1 is MNHEY and CDR2 is SVGAGI. The CDR3 contains 15 residues. The CDR3 protein is CASSYHRPYNSPLHF. CDR3 DNA sequence: TGTGCCAGCAGTTACCATCGGCCCTACAATTCACCCCTCCACTTT.

Comments on this clonotype: Given a much more abundant clone one base away, this may be a read error. The chain combines TRBV5-1 with TRBJ1-6, with D tentatively TRBD1 (6 bases). CDR3 length: 16 residues. Germline V gene data show CDR1 as SGHRS and CDR2 as YFSETQ. In DNA form, the CDR3 reads TGCGGCAGCAGCTTGGAGGGGGGGATCCCAACTTATCCCCTCCACTTT. This codes for CGSSLEGGIPTYPLHF.

In this sample, this clonotype turned up many times. The J gene is TRBJ1-5, the V gene TRBV7-2, with a weak D call TRBD1 (6 bases). The CDR3 spans 14 residues. V was pared by 5 bases and J by 5 bases, with 13 bases between. Germline values: CDR1 SGHTA, CDR2 FQGNSA. CDR3 loop: CASSQSGADQPQHF. As DNA, the CDR3 is TGTGCCAGCAGCCAGTCGGGGGCCGATCAGCCCCAGCATTTT.

The chain recombines TRBV7-2 with TRBJ1-6; D is perhaps TRBD1 (6 bases). V lost 4 bases, J lost 17 bases, and 21 bases lay in between. The CDR3 contains 14 residues. Germline V lookup: CDR1 SGHTA, CDR2 FQGNSA. CDR3 sequence: CASSWTELGTGIHF. As DNA, the CDR3 is TGTGCCAGCAGCTGGACAGAACTCGGGACCGGCATCCACTTT.